The following is a TCR beta chain sequence with its context. These data are taken from a study of early T cells in non-severe SARS-CoV-2 infection. Study-level information: Sequencing targeted bulk RNA from unsorted whole blood, leaving chains unpaired.

Individual cDNA molecules each received unique molecular identifiers attached to them. TCRdb called the 5' RACE reads again in MiXCR, with one record for every CDR3 protein. The sample lists 32,000 or so distinct CDR3 sequences, roughly 6% occurring once. V was clipped by 3 bases and J by 2 bases, with 19 bases between them. The CDR3 is made up of 17 amino acids. The V call is TRBV12-3 or TRBV12-4, the J call TRBJ1-2; possible D gene TRBD1, 5 bases. This TCR was sampled from an adult who was a healthcare worker with PCR-confirmed SARS-CoV-2 infection or an uninfected control (not recorded which). Sequenced input: whole blood. Written as DNA, the CDR3 is TGTGCCAGCAGTTTCTCCCGTCTGGCAGGGAAAAACTATGGCTACACCTTC. The encoded protein is CASSFSRLAGKNYGYTF.